The 31 T cell receptor beta chains below were found in one sample sequenced in a study of blood T cell repertoires in COVID-19. The table came from immunoSEQ multiplex PCR; TCRdb's copy has only in-frame clones and leaves some out. The data show roughly 340,000 clones, approximately 89% seen once. What was sequenced was PBMCs or T cells enriched from blood (not recorded which). The receptor source for this set is a man aged 35 to 55 in a cohort exposed to, infected with or recovered from COVID-19 (not recorded which).

This clone appeared once. V gene TRBV28 combines with J gene TRBJ1-4; 9 bases line up with TRBD1. This CDR3 spans 16 amino acids. Unmatched junction bases numbered 12, after V lost 5 bases and J lost 8 bases. The germline V gene has CDR1 MDHEN and CDR2 SYDVKM. CDR3 in amino acids: CASSIHPGQGKEKLFF. The CDR3, as DNA: TGTGCCAGCAGTATACACCCGGGACAGGGAAAAGAAAAACTGTTTTTT. Filled out from reference TRBV28 and TRBJ1-4, the complete variable domain reads DVKVTQSSRYLVKRTGEKVFLECVQDMDHENMFWYRQDPGLGLRLIYFSYDVKMKEKGDIPEGYSVSREKKERFSLILESASTNQTSMYLCASSIHPGQGKEKLFFGSGTQLSVL.

The V gene is TRBV6-5, the J gene TRBJ1-3; 7 bases match TRBD1. The trim removed 0 bases at V and 4 bases at J, leaving 6 bases unmatched. This CDR3 contains 16 residues. Germline V gene data show CDR1 as MNHEY and CDR2 as SVGAGI. In DNA, the CDR3 is TGTGCCAGCAGTTACTCGAAGACAGGGTTCGGAAACACCATATATTTT. Amino acid sequence: CASSYSKTGFGNTIYF.

V usage is TRBV5-4 and J usage is TRBJ2-2; D gene ambiguous. This CDR3 region has 16 residues. CDR1 SGHNT and CDR2 YYREEE come from the germline V gene (reference sequence). The V and J ends lost 2 bases and 2 bases respectively, with 13 bases between them. As DNA, the CDR3 is TGTGCCAGCAGCTTCGGTTACCCACTTAACACCGGGGAGCTGTTTTTT. Protein: CASSFGYPLNTGELFF. Filled out from reference TRBV5-4 and TRBJ2-2, the complete variable domain reads ETGVTQSPTHLIKTRGQQVTLRCSSQSGHNTVSWYQQALGQGPQFIFQYYREEENGRGNFPPRFSGLQFPNYSSELNVNALELDDSALYLCASSFGYPLNTGELFFGEGSRLTVL.

The V call is TRBV19, the J call TRBJ1-5; maybe TRBD1 (6 bases). This CDR3 has 19 amino acids. Trimming cost V 0 bases and J 6 bases, with 24 bases left between them. The V gene's germline CDR1 is LNHDA and CDR2 SQIVND (reference sequence). CDR3 region: CASSIDLRAAPKGGQPQHF. For the CDR3, the DNA is TGTGCCAGTAGTATAGATCTTCGGGCAGCTCCGAAAGGGGGTCAGCCCCAGCATTTT.

This chain links TRBV4-1 with TRBJ2-1; 7 bases line up with TRBD2. Unmatched junction bases numbered 2, after V lost 3 bases and J lost 0 bases. Looked up from germline, CDR1 is MGHRA and CDR2 is YSYEKL. CDR3 length: 15 amino acids. The CDR3 coding sequence is TGCGCCAGCAGCCAGGAGCGGGACTCCTACAATGAGCAGTTCTTC. This gives the protein CASSQERDSYNEQFF.

The CDR3 coding sequence is TGTGCCAGCATTTTGTTGGGGGGGGCGAATGAAAAACTGTTTTTT. This gives the protein CASILLGGANEKLFF. The chain uses TRBV2 and TRBJ1-4; maybe TRBD1 (6 bases). The CDR3 length is 15 residues. V lost 7 bases and J lost 5, with 17 bases in between. The germline gives CDR1 SNHLY, CDR2 FYNNEI. The full variable domain, completed using reference TRBV2 and TRBJ1-4, is EPEVTQTPSHQVTQMGQEVILRCVPISNHLYFYWYRQILGQKVEFLVSFYNNEISEKSEIFDDQFSVERPDGSNFTLKIRSTKLEDSAMYFCASILLGGANEKLFFGSGTQLSVL.

The chain recombines TRBV4-1 with TRBJ2-1; TRBD2 matches at 9 bases. Germline V gene lookup returns CDR1 MGHRA and CDR2 YSYEKL. The length of the CDR3 is 15 residues. J gave up 7 bases and V 0 bases, and 4 bases lay outside the gene matches. This CDR3 reads CASSQDSGSQNEQFF. The CDR3 region has the DNA TGCGCCAGCAGCCAAGATAGCGGGAGCCAGAATGAGCAGTTCTTC.

The V and J genes are TRBV21-1 and TRBJ2-4; the table names TRBD1, a call not compared with the DNA. TRBV21-1 represents a pseudogene. This CDR3 spans 15 amino acids. The CDR3 DNA reads TGTGCCAGCAGCATATTAGACAGGCCCAAAAACATTCAGTACTTC. Translation gives CASSILDRPKNIQYF.

The chain couples TRBV18 to TRBJ1-4; D is unclear. Deletions cut 3 bases from V and 8 bases from J, with 16 bases between. The CDR3 is made up of 15 amino acids. Germline CDR1 and CDR2: KGHSH and LQKENI. The CDR3 reads CASSPVQASGEKLFF. CDR3 nucleotides: TGTGCCAGCTCACCCGTCCAGGCGAGTGGAGAAAAACTGTTTTTT.

This clone was counted a few times. The chain uses TRBV28 and TRBJ1-1; D might be TRBD1 (5 bases). V was pared by 10 bases and J by 3 bases, with 12 bases between. This CDR3 spans 12 amino acids. Germline values: CDR1 MDHEN, CDR2 SYDVKM. CDR3 in DNA: TGTGCCACCAGGACAACCCACACTGAAGCTTTCTTT. Translated: CATRTTHTEAFF. Full variable domain (remainder filled in from reference TRBV28 and TRBJ1-1): DVKVTQSSRYLVKRTGEKVFLECVQDMDHENMFWYRQDPGLGLRLIYFSYDVKMKEKGDIPEGYSVSREKKERFSLILESASTNQTSMYLCATRTTHTEAFFGQGTRLTVV.

This chain joins TRBV27 and TRBJ2-7, with a weak D call TRBD1 (6 bases). The length of the CDR3 is 16 residues. The V end was cut by 5 bases, the J end by 4 bases, with 21 bases between. Germline-derived CDR1 and CDR2 are MNHEY and SMNVEV (reference sequence). CDR3 residues: CASSITGTDGAYEQYF. DNA of the CDR3: TGTGCCAGCAGTATAACAGGGACCGACGGGGCGTACGAGCAGTACTTC.

This chain connects TRBV5-4 to TRBJ2-1; no clear D gene. Germline lookup yields CDR1 SGHNT and CDR2 YYREEE (reference sequence). V was clipped by 0 bases and J by 7 bases, with 5 bases between them. This CDR3 comprises 12 residues. The CDR3 is CASSLALNEQFF. Here the CDR3 DNA reads TGTGCCAGCAGCTTGGCGCTAAATGAGCAGTTCTTC.

V gene TRBV21-1 combines with J gene TRBJ1-1; the D call of TRBD1 is as the table states it, not checked on the DNA. TRBV21-1 is a known pseudogene. The CDR3 consists of 11 residues. CDR3 coding DNA: TGTGCCGGGCCCCCATGGACTGAAGCTTTCTTT. This translates into CAGPPWTEAFF.

About this clone: This same CDR3 is encoded by further DNA sequences in the sample. The chain carries TRBV6-5 and TRBJ1-1; D is possibly TRBD1 (5 bases). CDR3 length equals 13 residues. Trimming stripped 6 bases from V and 3 bases from J, with 11 bases between. The V gene's germline CDR1 is MNHEY and CDR2 SVGAGI. The CDR3 DNA follows: TGTGCCAGCAGACGACAAGGGGACACTGAAGCTTTCTTT. Its translation is CASRRQGDTEAFF.

The rearrangement links TRBV7-9 to TRBJ2-3; TRBD2 matches at 7 bases. Germline lookup yields CDR1 SEHNR and CDR2 FQNEAQ (reference sequence). CDR3 size: 15 residues. V trimming: 0 bases; J trimming: 1 base; junction bases outside the gene matches: 1. The CDR3 is CASSLAGGRTDTQYF. For the CDR3, the DNA is TGTGCCAGCAGCTTAGCGGGAGGGCGCACAGATACGCAGTATTTT.

V and J are TRBV3-1 (or the pseudogene TRBV3-2) and TRBJ2-5, with 8 nucleotides matching TRBD2. The CDR3 contains 16 residues. J gave up 5 bases and V 3 bases, and 11 bases lay outside the gene matches. Germline lookup yields CDR1 LGHDT and CDR2 YNNKEL (reference sequence). The CDR3 loop reads CASSHTGTRNGETQYF. CDR3 nucleotide sequence: TGTGCCAGCAGCCATACCGGGACTAGAAATGGGGAGACCCAGTACTTC.

This chain connects TRBV4-2 to TRBJ2-7, with 8 bases fitting TRBD2. CDR1 and CDR2 from the germline V gene are LGHNA and YNFKEQ. Unmatched junction bases numbered 7, after V lost 0 bases and J lost 3 bases. The CDR3 runs to 16 residues. CDR3 region: CASSQDGGRFDYEQYF. For the CDR3, the DNA is TGTGCCAGCAGCCAAGATGGCGGGAGGTTCGACTACGAGCAGTACTTC.

The J gene is TRBJ2-4, the V gene TRBV7-2; TRBD2 is a possible D gene (6 bases). This CDR3 comprises 14 residues. The germline gives CDR1 SGHTA, CDR2 FQGNSA. V was clipped by 5 bases and J by 0 bases, with 8 bases between them. DNA of the CDR3: TGTGCCAGCAGCCCGGGACTAGCCAAAAACATTCAGTACTTC. Translation: CASSPGLAKNIQYF.

The CDR3 DNA reads as TGTGCCAGCAGCCACAACCTAGGGGGCTCTGGAAACACCATATATTTT. Translation: CASSHNLGGSGNTIYF. The rearrangement links TRBV3-1 (or the pseudogene TRBV3-2) to TRBJ1-3, with D perhaps matching TRBD1 (6 bases). The germline V and J ends were trimmed by 3 bases and 0 bases, with 12 bases remaining between them. Germline V CDR1 and CDR2: LGHDT, YNNKEL (reference sequence). The CDR3 sequence is 16 residues long.

The J gene is TRBJ2-7, the V gene TRBV5-1, with 8 bases aligning to TRBD2. With 2 bases clipped from V and 3 bases from J, the junction kept 7 bases outside the gene matches. The germline gives CDR1 SGHRS, CDR2 YFSETQ. There are 15 residues in the CDR3. The CDR3 here is CASSFDTSGIYEQYF. The DNA for the CDR3 is TGCGCCAGCAGCTTCGATACTAGCGGCATCTACGAGCAGTACTTC.

CDR3 amino acids: CASASGAGRAKNIQYF. For the CDR3, the DNA is TGTGCCAGCGCCTCGGGAGCGGGAAGGGCCAAAAACATTCAGTACTTC. The chain recombines TRBV27 with TRBJ2-4; 7 bases are a match to TRBD2. This CDR3 has 16 residues. CDR1 and CDR2 from the germline V gene are MNHEY and SMNVEV (reference sequence). Trimming cost V 8 bases and J 1 base; bases outside gene matches: 11.

This chain uses TRBV19 with TRBJ1-5; D is undetermined. Germline loops: CDR1 LNHDA, CDR2 SQIVND (reference sequence). The CDR3 sequence is 11 residues long. Trimming removed 4 bases at V and 9 bases at J, with 7 bases between. DNA for the CDR3: TGTGCCAGTAGTACTAGAGGGCCCCAGCATTTT. Its protein is CASSTRGPQHF.

The CDR3 is CATKKQDHYGYTF. DNA for the CDR3: TGTGCCACTAAAAAACAGGACCACTATGGCTACACCTTC. This sequence joins TRBV19 and TRBJ1-2, with D perhaps matching TRBD1 (5 bases). Trimming took 10 bases from V and 3 from J, leaving 15 bases between them. CDR3 length: 13 residues. Germline V lookup: CDR1 LNHDA, CDR2 SQIVND (reference sequence).

The chain recombines TRBV10-3 with TRBJ1-5; 7 bases agree with TRBD1. In germline, CDR1 is ENHRY, CDR2 SYGVKD. This CDR3 has 15 amino acids. V shed 4 bases and J 3 bases; nucleotides not matched to a gene: 6. CDR3 sequence reads: CAISAQTGYNQPQHF. The CDR3 DNA follows: TGTGCCATCAGTGCACAGACAGGGTACAATCAGCCCCAGCATTTT.

The chain couples TRBV28 to TRBJ2-4; 8 bases match TRBD1. Germline CDR1 and CDR2: MDHEN and SYDVKM. V was pared by 5 bases and J by 0 bases, with 6 bases of the junction left unmatched. The CDR3 spans 16 residues. CDR3 nucleotide sequence: TGTGCCAGCAGTCCAGGACAGGGTCTAGCCAAAAACATTCAGTACTTC. Translation: CASSPGQGLAKNIQYF.

The V and J genes are TRBV30 and TRBJ2-1, with D possibly TRBD2 on 6 matching bases. The CDR3 length is 15 residues. V lost 0 bases and J 4 bases, leaving 13 bases between the germline ends. Germline loops: CDR1 GTSNPN, CDR2 SVGIG (reference sequence). The CDR3 region is CAWSVPAGRYNEQFF. DNA for the CDR3: TGTGCCTGGAGTGTCCCGGCGGGAAGATACAATGAGCAGTTCTTC. Full variable domain (remainder filled in from reference TRBV30 and TRBJ2-1): SQTIHQWPATLVQPVGSPLSLECTVEGTSNPNLYWYRQAAGRGLQLLFYSVGIGQISSEVPQNLSASRPQDRQFILSSKKLLLSDSGFYLCAWSVPAGRYNEQFFGPGTRLTVL.

V gene TRBV7-6 combines with J gene TRBJ2-1; tentative D call: TRBD1 (6 bases). CDR1 is SGHVS, CDR2 FNYEAQ, per germline. The CDR3 consists of 15 residues. V lost 4 bases and J lost 2, with 12 bases in between. CDR3 protein: CASSSTGPPYNEQFF. The DNA for the CDR3 is TGTGCCAGCAGCTCAACAGGGCCCCCCTACAATGAGCAGTTCTTC.

The chain couples TRBV30 to TRBJ1-2; a possible D gene is TRBD1 (6 bases). The CDR3 is 12 residues long. The V end was cut by 0 bases, the J end by 8 bases, with 10 bases between. Germline CDR1 and CDR2: GTSNPN and SVGIG (reference sequence). For the CDR3, the DNA is TGTGCCTGGAGTGTAGGACAGAGGGGCTACACCTTC. It specifies CAWSVGQRGYTF.

The chain is built from TRBV12-5 and TRBJ1-6; 8 nucleotides agree with TRBD1. V was pared by 4 bases and J by 0 bases, with 14 bases of the junction left unmatched. From germline, CDR1 is LGHNT and CDR2 FRNRAP. There are 20 residues in the CDR3. CDR3 sequence (DNA): TGTGCTAGTGGTTCCTGGACAGGGAATGACCGGAGCTCCTATAATTCACCCCTCCACTTT. Its protein product is CASGSWTGNDRSSYNSPLHF.

The table lists this clone with a few counts. This rearrangement joins TRBV11-2 to TRBJ1-1, with unresolved D. The V gene's germline CDR1 is SGHAT and CDR2 FQNNGV. The CDR3 runs to 11 residues. The V end was cut by 3 bases, the J end by 5 bases, with 4 bases between. CDR3 sequence (DNA): TGTGCCAGCAGCTTCCGGACTGAAGCTTTCTTT. Translated: CASSFRTEAFF.

This clone was counted once. This chain joins TRBV20-1 and TRBJ2-3, with D unresolved. Germline CDR1 reads DFQATT; CDR2 reads SNEGSKA (reference sequence). V shed 5 bases and J shed 10 bases, with 13 bases lying between them. This CDR3 is 11 amino acids long. CDR3 sequence: CSAGPGEPQYF. In DNA form, the CDR3 reads TGCAGTGCTGGTCCAGGCGAGCCGCAGTATTTT.